A single TCR beta chain is shown here with its context. Its antigen is currently unknown. Other DNA sequences from this sample encode an identical CDR3 as well. The source of the sample is a study of shared clonotypes between healthy human individuals. Overall study results and limits: Among non-shared clonotypes, generation probabilities were lower than among those shared by all four donors. Naive subsets generally exceeded memory subsets in estimated richness.

It was roughly 200 ng DNA, tens of thousands of T cell genomes, that sorted-subset replicate PCRs used. Assay: immunoSEQ multiplex PCR; the TCRdb copy retains only in-frame clones and omits some. The sample includes more than 550,000 clones, roughly 91% of them seen just once. The V and J ends lost 5 bases and 6 bases respectively, with 11 bases between them. Germline CDR1 LGHNT, CDR2 FRNRAP. The CDR3 runs 13 residues. J is TRBJ1-5 and V is TRBV12-5, with TRBD1 as a possible D gene (5 bases). The clonotype originates from a young man in good health. Some clones in this sample may be carry-over from other donors' samples. Sequencing used memory CD8+ T cells from PBMCs. The subset denotes: CD45RO+ cells pooled with CCR7-negative TemRA cells. CDR3 in DNA: TGTGCTAGTGGTCCCCCTGGGGGTCAGCCCCAGCATTTT. This gives the protein CASGPPGGQPQHF.